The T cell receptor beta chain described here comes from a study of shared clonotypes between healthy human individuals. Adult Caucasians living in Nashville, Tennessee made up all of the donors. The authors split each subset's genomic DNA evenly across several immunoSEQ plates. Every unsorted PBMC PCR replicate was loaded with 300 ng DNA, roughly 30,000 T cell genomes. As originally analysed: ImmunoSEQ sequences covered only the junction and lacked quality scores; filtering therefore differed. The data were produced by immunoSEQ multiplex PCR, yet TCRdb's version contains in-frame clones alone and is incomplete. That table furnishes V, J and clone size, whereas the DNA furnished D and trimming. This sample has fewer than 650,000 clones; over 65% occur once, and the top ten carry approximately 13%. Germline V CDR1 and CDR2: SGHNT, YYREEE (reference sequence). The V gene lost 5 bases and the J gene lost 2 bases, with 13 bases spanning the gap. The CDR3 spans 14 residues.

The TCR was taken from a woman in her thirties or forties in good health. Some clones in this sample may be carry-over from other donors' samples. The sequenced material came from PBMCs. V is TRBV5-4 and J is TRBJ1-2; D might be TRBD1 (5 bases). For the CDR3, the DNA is TGTGCCAGCAGGTCAGGGATGTCGAACTATGGCTACACCTTC. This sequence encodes CASRSGMSNYGYTF.